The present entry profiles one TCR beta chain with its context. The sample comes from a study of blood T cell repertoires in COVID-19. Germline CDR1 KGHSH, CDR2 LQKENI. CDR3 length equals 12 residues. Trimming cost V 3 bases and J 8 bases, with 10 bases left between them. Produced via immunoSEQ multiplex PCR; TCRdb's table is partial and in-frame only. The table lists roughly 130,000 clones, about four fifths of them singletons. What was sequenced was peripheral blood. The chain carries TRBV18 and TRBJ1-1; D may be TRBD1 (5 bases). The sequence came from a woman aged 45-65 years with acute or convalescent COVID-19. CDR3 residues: CASSPWGLEAFF. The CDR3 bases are TGTGCCAGCTCACCGTGGGGACTCGAAGCTTTCTTT.